The clone carrying this TCR beta chain was counted between two and nine times. TCRdb ran MiXCR on the RT-PCR reads and lists one entry per CDR3 protein. Among 300,000 to 350,000 distinct CDR3 sequences listed, roughly 22% were seen once. These data come from a study of response to subunit inactivated influenza vaccine. Germline V gene data show CDR1 as SNHLY and CDR2 as FYNNEI. Trimming removed 3 bases from V and 2 bases from J, with 11 bases in between. The CDR3 is 15 amino acids. The chain is built from TRBV2 and TRBJ1-5; D remains unclear. The sample consisted of PBMCs from blood, taken about 19 months after vaccination. The receptor was derived from a man aged 50 to 69 who received an inactivated influenza vaccine. CDR3 residues: CASSETPGGNQPQHF. The CDR3 nucleotides read TGTGCCAGCAGTGAGACGCCGGGTGGCAATCAGCCCCAGCATTTT.